The TCR beta chain under discussion was sequenced for a study of cytomegalovirus exposure and HLA in healthy donors. General study points: Later on, a genetic analysis was performed. It linked a missense variant in DCLRE1C with V- and J-gene trimming of TCR beta. The majority of TCR sequences were rare, yet some public TCRs appeared in many donors.

In regard to this clone: The antigen is unknown.

The PCR was carried out with 60 Vbeta primers and 13 Jbeta primers. TCRdb's table, derived via immunoSEQ multiplex PCR, lists solely in-frame clones and lacks some. The profile covers more than 150,000 clones, with approximately 85% appearing a single time and 1.5% to 1.7% taken by the ten largest. The CDR3 is 14 residues long. Unmatched junction bases numbered 4, after V lost 5 bases and J lost 3 bases. CDR1 is MNHEY, CDR2 SVGAGI, per germline. Donors were ostensibly healthy at sampling, although undocumented immune exposures were probable. The clonotype originates from a girl between 10 and 17 years old in good health and CMV-seropositive. Sequences were obtained from PBMCs. The chain joins TRBV6-5 to TRBJ2-7, with 10 bases matching TRBD2. The DNA of the CDR3 is TGTGCCAGCAGTCTAGCGGGGGCCTTCTACGAGCAGTACTTC. Translating gives CASSLAGAFYEQYF.